This TCR beta chain was sequenced in a study of T cell repertoires in cytomegalovirus infection. Study background: Through public TCR beta signatures, both CMV infection and matching HLA type were indicated.

Trimming took off 10 bases at V and 2 bases at J, with 16 bases between the two ends. The germline V gene has CDR1 MDHEN and CDR2 SYDVKM. This CDR3 comprises 14 residues. Whole-study results and caveats: Using cumulative public TCR beta family frequency, the authors identified those who carried CMV together with the relevant HLA. What dominated the ex vivo response were HLA-C-restricted CMV-specific TCR beta clonotypes.

Each CDR3 protein gets one entry after TCRdb re-called the reads with MiXCR. The sample yields hundreds of thousands of distinct CDR3 sequences, roughly a sixth seen once. This clonotype was seen only a few times. The antigen remains unidentified. Source material: PBMCs. The TCR was taken from a human donor in good health (CMV status not recorded). Some clones in this sample may be carry-over from other donors' samples. V usage is TRBV28 and J usage is TRBJ2-3, with D perhaps TRBD1 (6 bases). The CDR3 reads CATVDSINTDTQYF. CDR3 nucleotide sequence: TGTGCCACCGTGGACAGCATAAACACAGATACGCAGTATTTT.